A single sample gave rise to the 26 T cell receptor beta chains below, sequenced in a study of blood T cell dynamics during melanoma immunotherapy. The sample's time point: week 3, after first cycle of checkpoint inhibitor. Generated by immunoSEQ multiplex PCR, the TCRdb table keeps only in-frame clones and is missing some. The sample lists about 10,000 clones; around 85% were seen once. Specimen: blood, collected from a patient treated with checkpoint blockade. The receptors were sampled from a human donor with melanoma.

This chain connects TRBV7-9 to TRBJ2-1; TRBD2 matches at 9 bases. CDR3 length equals 15 residues. In germline, CDR1 is SEHNR, CDR2 FQNEAQ (reference sequence). V was clipped by 9 bases and J by 3 bases; unmatched bases: 9. For the CDR3, the DNA is TGTGCCAGTGGGGTGGGACTAGCCTTCTACAATGAGCAGTTCTTC. Its protein product is CASGVGLAFYNEQFF.

The count of this clone is one. The rearrangement joins TRBV19 to TRBJ1-5; D possibly corresponds to TRBD1 (6 bases). The V gene lost 6 bases and the J gene lost 5 bases, with 17 bases spanning the gap. There are 15 residues in the CDR3. Germline V gene data show CDR1 as LNHDA and CDR2 as SQIVND (reference sequence). CDR3 residues: CASSQGKVAYQPQHF. CDR3 DNA sequence: TGTGCCAGTAGCCAGGGGAAAGTTGCCTATCAGCCCCAGCATTTT.

The chain employs TRBV4-1 and TRBJ1-4, with D maybe TRBD1 (6 bases). Germline CDR1 is MGHRA and CDR2 is YSYEKL. This CDR3 spans 14 amino acids. Trimming took off 4 bases at V and 7 bases at J, with 13 bases between the two ends. CDR3: CASSPAGVVEKLFF. The CDR3 DNA is TGCGCCAGCAGCCCAGCAGGGGTCGTTGAAAAACTGTTTTTT.

The rearrangement links TRBV2 to TRBJ1-6, with 7 bases that match TRBD1. The CDR3 consists of 16 residues. Germline trimming cut 4 bases from V and 2 bases from J; bases unmatched to any gene: 5. Germline-derived CDR1 and CDR2 are SNHLY and FYNNEI. The CDR3 is CASSARGGAYNSPLHF. The CDR3 DNA is TGTGCCAGCAGTGCGCGAGGGGGCGCCTATAATTCACCCCTCCACTTT.

This chain uses TRBV6-1 with TRBJ2-1, with 10 positions matching TRBD1. Per germline, CDR1 MNHNS and CDR2 SASEGT. The CDR3 sequence is 14 residues long. V lost 7 bases, J lost 6 bases, and 6 bases stayed unmatched. As DNA, the CDR3 is TGTGCCAGCACAGGACAGGGGGGACTCAATGAGCAGTTCTTC. Residues: CASTGQGGLNEQFF.

J is TRBJ1-2 and V is TRBV27, with a tentative D call TRBD1 (5 bases). V was pared by 4 bases and J by 6 bases, with 18 bases between. The CDR3 runs 15 residues. Germline CDR1 and CDR2: MNHEY and SMNVEV (reference sequence). The CDR3 nucleotides are TGTGCCAGCAGTTCGGGACTCGCAATGTTTGATGGCTACACCTTC. Its translation: CASSSGLAMFDGYTF.

V is TRBV5-1 and J is TRBJ2-5; TRBD2 agrees at 7 bases. CDR3 length equals 14 residues. After removal of 1 base from V and 2 bases from J, the junction contained 2 bases not matched to a gene. Looked up from germline, CDR1 is SGHRS and CDR2 is YFSETQ. The CDR3 spells CASSLPAGQETQYF. The CDR3 coding sequence is TGCGCCAGCAGCTTGCCAGCGGGACAAGAGACCCAGTACTTC.

This clone has more than one count but fewer than ten. The chain uses TRBV18 and TRBJ1-5; no definite D call. This CDR3 spans 13 amino acids. Looked up from germline, CDR1 is KGHSH and CDR2 is LQKENI. The germline V and J ends were trimmed by 6 bases and 0 bases, with 6 bases remaining between them. DNA for the CDR3: TGTGCCAGCTCCTCTGATAGCAATCAGCCCCAGCATTTT. It yields the protein CASSSDSNQPQHF.

This sequence joins TRBV11-3 and TRBJ2-5; no reliable D call. Germline loops: CDR1 SGHNT, CDR2 YENEEA. Trimming stripped 1 base from V and 5 bases from J, with 8 bases between. This CDR3 comprises 13 residues. This chain's CDR3 is CASSLGPGETQYF. CDR3 sequence (DNA): TGTGCCAGCAGCTTAGGCCCTGGGGAGACCCAGTACTTC.

This clone has only a few counts. V usage is TRBV14 and J usage is TRBJ2-3; the D gene is possibly TRBD1 (6 bases). Germline loops: CDR1 SGHDN, CDR2 FVKESK. This CDR3 region has 13 residues. V dropped 8 bases and J dropped 4 bases, with 13 bases sitting between them. CDR3 in DNA: TGTGCCAGCTCCCAGGGGCTCGCAGATACGCAGTATTTT. Translating gives CASSQGLADTQYF. The full variable domain, its missing parts supplied by reference TRBV14 and TRBJ2-3, is EAGVTQFPSHSVIEKGQTVTLRCDPISGHDNLYWYRRVMGKEIKFLLHFVKESKQDESGMPNNRFLAERTGGTYSTLKVQPAELEDSGVYFCASSQGLADTQYFGPGTRLTVL.

The gene calls are TRBV5-5 and TRBJ2-7, with 8 bases matching TRBD1. The junction had 4 bases not matched to a gene; V was cut back by 3 bases and J by 5 bases. The germline V gene encodes CDR1 SGHKS and CDR2 YYEKEE (reference sequence). The CDR3 totals 13 residues. CDR3 sequence (DNA): TGTGCCAGCAGCTCGACAGGGGTCGACGAGCAGTACTTC. This translates into CASSSTGVDEQYF.

The CDR3 coding sequence is TGCGCCAGCAGCTTGGGGTCTAGCACAGATACGCAGTATTTT. Encoded protein: CASSLGSSTDTQYF. This chain connects TRBV5-1 to TRBJ2-3; D remains ambiguous. V lost 0 bases and J lost 0, with 5 bases in between. Germline loops: CDR1 SGHRS, CDR2 YFSETQ. The CDR3 runs 14 residues. Supplemented by reference TRBV5-1 and TRBJ2-3, the full variable domain reads KAGVTQTPRYLIKTRGQQVTLSCSPISGHRSVSWYQQTPGQGLQFLFEYFSETQRNKGNFPGRFSGRQFSNSRSEMNVSTLELGDSALYLCASSLGSSTDTQYFGPGTRLTVL.

The chain links TRBV9 to TRBJ2-1, with 7 bases fitting TRBD2. CDR1 and CDR2 (germline): SGDLS, YYNGEE. V lost 4 bases, J lost 3 bases, and 7 bases stayed unmatched. This CDR3 is 15 amino acids long. The DNA for the CDR3 is TGTGCCAGCAGCCCTCAGGGAGGGTTCTACAATGAGCAGTTCTTC. This encodes CASSPQGGFYNEQFF.

The gene calls are TRBV27 and TRBJ1-1; no reliable D call. V lost 1 base, J lost 1 base, and 7 bases lay in between. The CDR3 loop spans 14 amino acids. Germline-derived CDR1 and CDR2 are MNHEY and SMNVEV (reference sequence). CDR3 DNA: TGTGCCAGCAGTTTATATCGGCAGAACACTGAAGCTTTCTTT. Protein product: CASSLYRQNTEAFF.

The chain carries TRBV5-1 and TRBJ2-7, with D possibly matching TRBD1 (6 bases). The ends were cut back, 6 bases at V and 4 bases at J, with 8 bases in the middle. Per the germline V gene, CDR1 is SGHRS and CDR2 is YFSETQ. CDR3 size: 11 residues. The CDR3 nucleotides are TGCGCCAGCAAGGGGGAATACGAGCAGTACTTC. It specifies CASKGEYEQYF.

This clone has just a few counts. The chain uses TRBV18 and TRBJ2-7; D possibly matches TRBD1 or TRBD2 (5 bases each). The CDR3 is 14 residues long. Germline CDR1 reads KGHSH; CDR2 reads LQKENI. Trimming stripped 3 bases from V and 3 bases from J, with 12 bases between. The CDR3, as DNA: TGTGCCAGCTCACCGATGGGACCGAGCTACGAGCAGTACTTC. Translated, it gives CASSPMGPSYEQYF.

The chain employs TRBV30 and TRBJ2-5; 14 bases align to TRBD2. The CDR3 runs 16 residues. The V and J ends lost 1 base and 5 bases, in that order; junction bases with no gene match: 6. From germline, CDR1 is GTSNPN and CDR2 SVGIG (reference sequence). CDR3 bases: TGTGCCTGGAGTGCGGGACTAGCGGGAGTTGGCGAGACCCAGTACTTC. Its protein product is CAWSAGLAGVGETQYF.

The V and J genes are TRBV12-5 and TRBJ2-3; no firm D call. CDR3 length: 16 amino acids. The V and J ends lost 0 bases and 0 bases respectively, with 10 bases between them. Germline assignment: CDR1 LGHNT and CDR2 FRNRAP. This chain's CDR3 is CASGLVSHASTDTQYF. In DNA form, the CDR3 reads TGTGCTAGTGGTTTGGTATCCCATGCTAGCACAGATACGCAGTATTTT.

The CDR3 loop reads CASSQDRLATGELFF. CDR3 DNA sequence: TGCGCCAGCAGCCAAGACCGACTAGCGACCGGGGAGCTGTTTTTT. The chain recombines TRBV4-3 with TRBJ2-2; 8 bases align to TRBD2. V gave up 0 bases and J gave up 5 bases; unmatched junction bases: 2. Germline V gene lookup returns CDR1 LGHNA and CDR2 YSLEER. The CDR3 spans 15 residues.

V and J are TRBV27 and TRBJ1-5; D might be TRBD1 (6 bases). Per the germline V gene, CDR1 is MNHEY and CDR2 is SMNVEV (reference sequence). The CDR3 loop spans 16 amino acids. The V end lost 7 bases, the J end lost 2 bases, and 18 bases lay between the germline ends. CDR3: CASTLRGGRGNQPQHF. The DNA of the CDR3 is TGTGCCAGCACATTACGAGGGGGACGGGGCAATCAGCCCCAGCATTTT.

This sequence joins TRBV11-2 and TRBJ1-4; 9 nucleotides align to TRBD1. The trim removed 2 bases at V and 8 bases at J, leaving 15 bases unmatched. Per germline, CDR1 SGHAT and CDR2 FQNNGV. The CDR3 contains 18 residues. This CDR3 reads CASSLQIFPGQGREKLFF. The DNA of the CDR3 is TGTGCCAGCAGCTTACAAATTTTTCCGGGACAGGGAAGGGAAAAACTGTTTTTT.

The V gene is TRBV18, the J gene TRBJ2-3; tentative D call: TRBD2 (6 bases). Germline V CDR1 and CDR2: KGHSH, LQKENI. There are 15 residues in the CDR3. The V end was cut by 2 bases, the J end by 7 bases, with 16 bases between. CDR3 protein: CASSPWSDRGYTQYF. CDR3 DNA sequence: TGTGCCAGCTCACCATGGAGTGATCGGGGGTATACGCAGTATTTT.

The chain recombines TRBV7-8 with TRBJ2-1; 8 bases map to TRBD2. The J segment lost 4 bases and the V segment lost 4 bases, leaving 6 bases of the junction unmatched. This CDR3 has 15 amino acids. Germline values: CDR1 SGHVS, CDR2 FQNEAQ. CDR3 loop: CASSSTSGNYNEQFF. The CDR3 DNA follows: TGTGCCAGCAGCTCAACTAGCGGAAATTACAATGAGCAGTTCTTC.

There are a few counts of this clone. V gene TRBV10-2 combines with J gene TRBJ2-2; a possible D gene is TRBD1 (6 bases). This CDR3 region has 15 residues. V lost 4 bases and J 0 bases, leaving 9 bases between the germline ends. CDR1 WSHSY and CDR2 SAAADI come from the germline V gene. CDR3 region: CASSGTDSNTGELFF. The CDR3 DNA reads TGCGCCAGCAGTGGGACAGACTCGAACACCGGGGAGCTGTTTTTT.

This chain uses TRBV5-1 with TRBJ2-7, with 10 nucleotides matching TRBD1. This CDR3 is built from 16 residues. V was pared by 0 bases and J by 2 bases, with 5 bases of the junction left unmatched. Germline loops: CDR1 SGHRS, CDR2 YFSETQ. The CDR3 nucleotides are TGCGCCAGCAGCTTGGCCACCGGGACAGGGGCCTACGAGCAGTACTTC. It codes for CASSLATGTGAYEQYF.

The chain links TRBV5-1 to TRBJ2-2; D is unresolved. Germline V gene sequence: CDR1 SGHRS, CDR2 YFSETQ. The V end lost 0 bases, the J end lost 6 bases, and 12 bases lay between the germline ends. CDR3 length: 15 residues. CDR3 sequence (DNA): TGCGCCAGCAGCTTGGATGGCAGAGACTCCGGGGAGCTGTTTTTT. It translates to CASSLDGRDSGELFF. The full variable domain, with the rest looked up from reference TRBV5-1 and TRBJ2-2, is KAGVTQTPRYLIKTRGQQVTLSCSPISGHRSVSWYQQTPGQGLQFLFEYFSETQRNKGNFPGRFSGRQFSNSRSEMNVSTLELGDSALYLCASSLDGRDSGELFFGEGSRLTVL.